These 9 T cell receptor beta chains were sequenced from one sample in a study of circulating CD8 cells and anti-PD-1 response in melanoma. The QIAseq Immune Repertoire TCR panel built the libraries from roughly 16 ng of total RNA. TCRdb re-called the reads with MiXCR, one entry per CDR3 protein. This sample has almost 450 distinct CDR3 sequences; 4% to 5.5% occur once, and the top ten carry approximately 15%. Live CD3+CD8+TCRalphabeta+ cells were sorted into four subsets by PD-1 and/or TIGIT. The sample here was CD8+ T cells from PBMCs, taken at baseline or after one month of anti-PD-1 therapy (not recorded which). These receptor sequences come from a human donor with melanoma.

This clonotype is medium-sized (0.01 to 0.1%). This rearrangement joins TRBV19 to TRBJ2-6, with D possibly called TRBD1 or TRBD2 (5 bases each). The CDR3 covers 18 residues. Germline V CDR1 and CDR2: LNHDA, SQIVND (reference sequence). V lost 3 bases and J 4 bases, leaving 19 bases between the germline ends. The CDR3 DNA reads as TGTGCCAGTAGTATGATCGGGACCATGACGACAGGGGCCAACGTCCTGACTTTC. Its translation is CASSMIGTMTTGANVLTF.

CDR3 loop: CSARGLDEGLGLYEQYF. DNA for the CDR3: TGCAGTGCTAGAGGCCTGGACGAGGGACTGGGCCTCTACGAGCAGTACTTC. The chain employs TRBV20-1 and TRBJ2-7; tentatively, D is TRBD2 (6 bases). This CDR3 contains 17 residues. Trimming removed 1 base from V and 3 bases from J, with 22 bases in between. Looked up from germline, CDR1 is DFQATT and CDR2 is SNEGSKA (reference sequence).

The chain links TRBV19 to TRBJ1-1, with D tentatively TRBD1 (6 bases). CDR1 and CDR2 (germline): LNHDA, SQIVND (reference sequence). V dropped 3 bases and J dropped 1 base, with 9 bases sitting between them. This CDR3 region has 14 residues. The CDR3 reads CASSMTGGNTEAFF. CDR3 sequence (DNA): TGTGCCAGTAGTATGACAGGAGGGAACACTGAAGCTTTCTTT.

There are a few counts of this clonotype. It may be a read error: a sequence one base away is much more abundant. The missing conserved phenylalanine or tryptophan at the end of this CDR3 makes a read error likely. This chain uses TRBV2 with TRBJ2-5, with D tentatively TRBD1 or TRBD2 (6 bases each). Trimming cost V 9 bases and J 2 bases, with 19 bases left between them. The CDR3 is 15 residues long. Germline CDR1 and CDR2: SNHLY and FYNNEI. CDR3 in amino acids: CARGVNRDFQETQYL. The CDR3, as DNA: TGTGCCAGGGGGGTCAACAGGGACTTTCAAGAGACCCAGTACCTC.

This clonotype is medium-sized. V is TRBV14 and J is TRBJ2-1; 9 bases are shared with TRBD2. CDR1 and CDR2 (germline): SGHDN, FVKESK. CDR3 length equals 17 residues. Unmatched junction bases numbered 9, after V lost 0 bases and J lost 6 bases. In nucleotides, the CDR3 is TGTGCCAGCAGCCAAGAGGGGGTAGCGGGAGTTCGCAATGAGCAGTTCTTC. The encoded protein is CASSQEGVAGVRNEQFF.

By proportion, this clonotype is large. CDR3 in amino acids: CSVIVPGGATYGYTF. CDR3 DNA sequence: TGCAGCGTAATAGTCCCAGGGGGCGCGACCTATGGCTACACCTTC. V usage is TRBV29-1 and J usage is TRBJ1-2, with 8 bases lining up with TRBD1. Germline V gene data show CDR1 as SQVTM and CDR2 as ANQGSEA. V shed 6 bases and J 4 bases; nucleotides not matched to a gene: 13. This CDR3 is 15 amino acids long. Based on the CDR3 plus reference TRBV29-1 and TRBJ1-2, the full variable domain is SAVISQKPSRDICQRGTSLTIQCQVDSQVTMMFWYRQQPGQSLTLIATANQGSEATYESGFVIDKFPISRPNLTFSTLTVSNMSPEDSSIYLCSVIVPGGATYGYTFGSGTRLTVV.

Relative to its sample, this clonotype is large (0.1 to 1%). V gene TRBV20-1 combines with J gene TRBJ2-3, with 7 nucleotides matching TRBD2. Germline CDR1 reads DFQATT; CDR2 reads SNEGSKA (reference sequence). The CDR3 sequence is 15 residues long. The trim removed 6 bases at V and 2 bases at J, leaving 11 bases unmatched. For the CDR3, the DNA is TGCAGTGCCATAGCGGAGCGGGATTCCACAGATACGCAGTATTTT. Its protein product is CSAIAERDSTDTQYF.

This clonotype is medium-sized. J is TRBJ1-1 and V is TRBV20-1; D unresolved. Looked up from germline, CDR1 is DFQATT and CDR2 is SNEGSKA (reference sequence). V lost 6 bases, J lost 7 bases, and 9 bases lay in between. This CDR3 region has 10 residues. The CDR3 sequence is CSARSNEAFF. CDR3 DNA sequence: TGCAGTGCCAGATCAAATGAAGCTTTCTTT.

This clonotype is medium-sized by share. The DNA for the CDR3 is TGTGCCAGTAGTACCATAGCGGGAGTTGGGGATGAGCAGTTCTTC. Translating it yields CASSTIAGVGDEQFF. J is TRBJ2-1 and V is TRBV19; 9 bases are a match to TRBD2. Trimming at V came to 4 bases and at J to 8 bases, leaving 9 bases not matched to a gene. Looked up from germline, CDR1 is LNHDA and CDR2 is SQIVND (reference sequence). This CDR3 has 15 residues. Using reference TRBV19 and TRBJ2-1 for the parts outside the CDR3, the full variable domain is DGGITQSPKYLFRKEGQNVTLSCEQNLNHDAMYWYRQDPGQGLRLIYYSQIVNDFQKGDIAEGYSVSREKKESFPLTVTSAQKNPTAFYLCASSTIAGVGDEQFFGPGTRLTVL.